This T cell receptor (beta chain) was found in a study of metastatic and nonmetastatic thyroid tumors. Study-wide context: Repertoires were compared across blood and tumor or nodule tissue from malignant and benign thyroid patients.

The germline gives CDR1 SGDLS, CDR2 YYNGEE. V shed 4 bases and J shed 0 bases, with 14 bases lying between them. The CDR3 spans 17 residues. Using MiXCR, TCRdb re-called clones from the PCR reads. The repertoire has 30,000 or so clones, roughly 17% of them found once; the top ten carry approximately 4.6%. Prior to thyroid surgery, none of the patients had received any treatment. Sequences were obtained from blood. The chain uses TRBV9 and TRBJ1-6; D is ambiguous. The clonotype originates from a female donor with papillary thyroid cancer or a benign thyroid nodule (not recorded which). Some clones in this sample may be carry-over from other donors' samples. This CDR3 reads CASSPRDPSSYNSPLHF. CDR3 nucleotides: TGTGCCAGCAGCCCCCGAGATCCGAGCTCCTATAATTCACCCCTCCACTTT.